Each of the 16 T cell receptor beta chains below was sequenced from the same sample in a study of T cell changes during pregnancy in multiple sclerosis. Only in-frame clones appear in the TCRdb table, and some are missing; sequencing was by immunoSEQ multiplex PCR. This sample has about 79,000 clones, with about nine tenths found just once. Sequences were derived from CD4+ T cells from peripheral blood mononuclear cells, sampled in the second trimester of pregnancy. All receptors derive from a female donor with multiple sclerosis, enrolled in a pregnancy study.

The chain couples TRBV7-9 to TRBJ1-2, with 11 bases aligning to TRBD1. Per the germline V gene, CDR1 is SEHNR and CDR2 is FQNEAQ (reference sequence). J lost 7 bases, V lost 1 base, and 5 bases had no gene match. The CDR3 extends over 15 amino acids. CDR3 bases: TGTGCCAGCAGCTTAGAAGGGACAGGGGGGTCTGGCTACACCTTC. Translation gives CASSLEGTGGSGYTF.

The V and J genes are TRBV14 and TRBJ2-5, with TRBD2 matching 7 bases. The ends lost 3 bases at V and 3 bases at J; junction bases unmatched: 4. The CDR3 totals 14 residues. Looked up from germline, CDR1 is SGHDN and CDR2 is FVKESK. This chain's CDR3 is CASSQASGKETQYF. The CDR3 bases are TGTGCCAGCAGCCAGGCTAGCGGAAAAGAGACCCAGTACTTC.

The CDR3 coding sequence is TGTGCCAGTAGTGTGACGGGGTCATATAATTCACCCCTCCACTTT. Its protein product is CASSVTGSYNSPLHF. V gene TRBV19 combines with J gene TRBJ1-6; D unresolved. The CDR3 extends over 15 amino acids. Trimming removed 5 bases at V and 4 bases at J, with 12 bases between. Germline V gene data show CDR1 as LNHDA and CDR2 as SQIVND (reference sequence).

The rearrangement uses TRBV6-5 and TRBJ1-3; 7 nucleotides agree with TRBD1. CDR1 and CDR2 from the germline V gene are MNHEY and SVGAGI. The CDR3 consists of 14 residues. V was clipped by 6 bases and J by 2 bases; unmatched bases: 4. The CDR3 DNA reads as TGTGCCAGCAGACCCGACAGGGCTGGAAACACCATATATTTT. Its translation: CASRPDRAGNTIYF.

V usage is TRBV5-1 and J usage is TRBJ1-1; 7 bases are a match to TRBD1. From germline, CDR1 is SGHRS and CDR2 YFSETQ. The CDR3 has 16 residues. With V trimmed by 0 bases and J by 0 bases, 5 bases remained unmatched. The CDR3 DNA reads as TGCGCCAGCAGCTTGGATCCGACAGGGCTGAACACTGAAGCTTTCTTT. Protein: CASSLDPTGLNTEAFF.

This sequence joins TRBV19 and TRBJ1-1; 7 positions match TRBD1. V dropped 5 bases and J dropped 0; count of bases not matched to a gene: 9. This CDR3 has 16 amino acids. Germline V gives CDR1 LNHDA, CDR2 SQIVND (reference sequence). CDR3 nucleotides: TGTGCCAGTAGTGGGGAGACAGGGCCGATGAACACTGAAGCTTTCTTT. Amino acids: CASSGETGPMNTEAFF.

The rearrangement uses TRBV19 and TRBJ1-4; 10 bases are a match to TRBD1. Germline V lookup: CDR1 LNHDA, CDR2 SQIVND (reference sequence). With V trimmed by 7 bases and J by 5 bases, 4 bases remained unmatched. The CDR3 sequence is 14 residues long. The CDR3 DNA sequence: TGTGCCAGTAATCCGGGACAGGGGAATGAAAAACTGTTTTTT. It encodes CASNPGQGNEKLFF.

V gene TRBV7-8 combines with J gene TRBJ2-5; TRBD2 aligns across 12 bases. The CDR3 has 15 amino acids. V dropped 5 bases and J dropped 2; count of bases not matched to a gene: 3. Germline CDR1 and CDR2: SGHVS and FQNEAQ. CDR3: CASSPLAGGQETQYF. CDR3 sequence (DNA): TGTGCCAGCAGCCCACTAGCGGGGGGACAAGAGACCCAGTACTTC.

V gene TRBV12-5 combines with J gene TRBJ1-2; 8 positions match TRBD1. Germline V gives CDR1 LGHNT, CDR2 FRNRAP. J was trimmed by 4 bases and V by 0 bases; bases with no gene match: 4. The CDR3 consists of 15 residues. CDR3 residues: CASGLVTGVVYGYTF. The CDR3 DNA is TGTGCTAGTGGTTTGGTGACAGGGGTGGTCTATGGCTACACCTTC.

This rearrangement joins TRBV6-1 to TRBJ2-7; no clear D gene. V dropped 4 bases and J dropped 4 bases, with 11 bases sitting between them. The germline gives CDR1 MNHNS, CDR2 SASEGT. This CDR3 comprises 13 residues. CDR3 protein: CASSAIGRYEQYF. The DNA of the CDR3 is TGTGCCAGCAGTGCTATCGGCAGGTACGAGCAGTACTTC.

There are many counts of this clone. DNA of the CDR3: TGTGCCAGCTCAGAGCAGGGGGCGGATCAGCCCCAGCATTTT. Translation: CASSEQGADQPQHF. The rearrangement links TRBV18 to TRBJ1-5; 8 nucleotides align to TRBD1. V lost 5 bases and J lost 5; bases outside the gene matches: 5. This CDR3 contains 14 residues. CDR1 and CDR2 (germline): KGHSH, LQKENI.

The chain links TRBV6-1 to TRBJ1-2; 8 nucleotides agree with TRBD1. CDR1 is MNHNS and CDR2 is SASEGT in the germline V gene. This CDR3 contains 15 residues. The trim removed 5 bases at V and 4 bases at J, leaving 9 bases unmatched. CDR3 sequence: CASSRGQGGGYGYTF. In DNA, the CDR3 is TGTGCCAGCAGTCGAGGACAGGGTGGAGGCTATGGCTACACCTTC.

The chain carries TRBV11-3 and TRBJ2-5; D possibly corresponds to TRBD2 (7 bases). Trimming pared 3 bases from V and 2 bases from J, leaving 16 bases between. Germline V gene data show CDR1 as SGHNT and CDR2 as YENEEA. The CDR3 extends over 16 amino acids. The DNA for the CDR3 is TGTGCCAGCAGCTTTGGTAGGGGGGGGTTACAAGAGACCCAGTACTTC. This encodes CASSFGRGGLQETQYF.

V gene TRBV7-3 combines with J gene TRBJ1-1; no clear D gene. Germline V gene lookup returns CDR1 SGHTA and CDR2 FQGTGA. The length of the CDR3 is 13 residues. The V gene lost 2 bases and the J gene lost 6 bases, with 10 bases spanning the gap. CDR3 sequence reads: CASSLGGNAEAFF. In DNA, the CDR3 is TGTGCCAGCAGCTTAGGTGGCAACGCTGAAGCTTTCTTT.

The chain links TRBV7-2 to TRBJ1-1; 9 bases fit TRBD1. Germline loops: CDR1 SGHTA, CDR2 FQGNSA. CDR3 length equals 15 residues. Germline trimming cut 5 bases from V and 5 bases from J; bases unmatched to any gene: 9. The CDR3 DNA reads as TGTGCCAGCAGCCCAAACAGGGGGCTAGGGACTGAAGCTTTCTTT. This encodes CASSPNRGLGTEAFF.

V and J are TRBV5-1 and TRBJ2-7, with D possibly matching TRBD1 (6 bases). This CDR3 region has 15 residues. Germline V lookup: CDR1 SGHRS, CDR2 YFSETQ. Trimming removed 0 bases at V and 6 bases at J, with 16 bases between. The DNA of the CDR3 is TGCGCCAGCAGCTTGGGGACAGACCTCGTCTTCGAGCAGTACTTC. It yields the protein CASSLGTDLVFEQYF. Full variable domain (remainder filled in from reference TRBV5-1 and TRBJ2-7): KAGVTQTPRYLIKTRGQQVTLSCSPISGHRSVSWYQQTPGQGLQFLFEYFSETQRNKGNFPGRFSGRQFSNSRSEMNVSTLELGDSALYLCASSLGTDLVFEQYFGPGTRLTVT.